The subject of this entry is one T cell receptor beta chain. The sample belongs to a study of blood T cell repertoires in COVID-19. Study at large: PBMCs, B-cell-depleted T cells, or T cells provided the cDNA or gDNA that made up the material.

TCRdb's table, derived via immunoSEQ multiplex PCR, lists solely in-frame clones and lacks some. This table has about 340,000 clones, 65% to 90% appearing once. Germline CDR1 and CDR2: SGHTA and FQGNSA. The CDR3 consists of 13 residues. V was clipped by 5 bases and J by 5 bases, with 10 bases between them. The source material was peripheral blood. The clonotype was recovered from an older woman with COVID-19, enrolled during active disease. The J gene is TRBJ1-3, the V gene TRBV7-2; unclear D gene. The CDR3 is CASSTNSRNTIYF. The DNA of the CDR3 is TGTGCCAGCAGCACAAACAGCCGAAACACCATATATTTT. The full variable domain, its missing parts supplied by reference TRBV7-2 and TRBJ1-3, is GAGVSQSPSNKVTEKGKDVELRCDPISGHTALYWYRQSLGQGLEFLIYFQGNSAPDKSGLPSDRFSAERTGGSVSTLTIQRTQQEDSAVYLCASSTNSRNTIYFGEGSWLTVV.